This entry features one T cell receptor beta chain sequence. This entry comes from a study of memory CD4+ T cells and cytomegalovirus serostatus. Assay: immunoSEQ multiplex PCR; the TCRdb copy retains only in-frame clones and omits some. The sample contains 35,000 to 40,000 clones, approximately 79% of which appear only once. Germline trimming cut 2 bases from V and 4 bases from J; bases unmatched to any gene: 9. Germline assignment: CDR1 SQVTM and CDR2 ANQGSEA. CDR3 length equals 16 residues. The sort gate was single viable CD3+CD4+CD8-CD45RO+ cells for memory CD4+ T cells. The chain uses TRBV29-1 and TRBJ2-3, with TRBD2 identical over 10 bases. The receptor comes from an adult in good health and CMV-seropositive. Sequenced sample: memory CD4+ T cells from blood. This chain's CDR3 is CSVELWSSGSSDTQYF. The CDR3 DNA reads as TGCAGCGTTGAACTATGGTCTAGCGGGAGCTCAGATACGCAGTATTTT.